Below, 14 T cell receptor beta chains from the same sample are listed, as sequenced in a study of blood T cell repertoires in COVID-19. Generated by immunoSEQ multiplex PCR, the TCRdb table keeps only in-frame clones and is missing some. This table holds 68,000 or so clones, around 91% found once. Sample: peripheral blood. Receptors originate from a man aged 45-65 years with COVID-19, enrolled during active disease.

The chain employs TRBV5-4 and TRBJ2-2; 8 bases agree with TRBD2. V trimming: 3 bases; J trimming: 5 bases; junction bases outside the gene matches: 12. Germline V gene lookup returns CDR1 SGHNT and CDR2 YYREEE (reference sequence). The length of the CDR3 is 17 residues. The CDR3 DNA reads as TGTGCCAGCAGCTCGCAAGCGGGAGCTCTTAGGACCGGGGAGCTGTTTTTT. This codes for CASSSQAGALRTGELFF. The full variable domain, in which reference TRBV5-4 and TRBJ2-2 provide the parts outside the CDR3, is ETGVTQSPTHLIKTRGQQVTLRCSSQSGHNTVSWYQQALGQGPQFIFQYYREEENGRGNFPPRFSGLQFPNYSSELNVNALELDDSALYLCASSSQAGALRTGELFFGEGSRLTVL.

The DNA of the CDR3 is TGTGCCAGTAGTATTTGGGACAACTTGAATGGCTACACCTTC. Residues: CASSIWDNLNGYTF. This rearrangement joins TRBV19 to TRBJ1-2, with D maybe TRBD1 (6 bases). Deletions cut 3 bases from V and 6 bases from J, with 14 bases between. The germline gives CDR1 LNHDA, CDR2 SQIVND (reference sequence). The CDR3 is 14 residues long.

This rearrangement joins TRBV10-3 to TRBJ1-2, with 8 nucleotides matching TRBD1. Germline CDR1 ENHRY, CDR2 SYGVKD. The junction had 13 bases not matched to a gene; V was cut back by 10 bases and J by 6 bases. The CDR3 totals 14 residues. This CDR3 is CATYFRQGRDGYTF. The CDR3 coding sequence is TGTGCCACCTACTTCCGACAGGGGAGGGATGGCTACACCTTC.

The chain has TRBV18 and TRBJ1-2; a weak D match, TRBD1 (6 bases). V shed 3 bases and J shed 0 bases, with 8 bases lying between them. The V gene's germline CDR1 is KGHSH and CDR2 LQKENI. The CDR3 is 14 residues long. The chain's CDR3 is CASSPDRTNYGYTF. In DNA, the CDR3 is TGTGCCAGCTCACCGGACAGAACTAACTATGGCTACACCTTC.

The V and J genes are TRBV2 and TRBJ1-3; D may be TRBD1 (6 bases). In germline, CDR1 is SNHLY, CDR2 FYNNEI. This CDR3 is 12 amino acids long. Trimming took 2 bases from V and 9 from J, leaving 8 bases between them. The CDR3 here is CASSETGLTIYF. The CDR3 nucleotides are TGTGCCAGCAGTGAAACAGGGCTCACCATATATTTT.

The CDR3 sequence is CASSHPGTADQPQHF. CDR3 nucleotides: TGCGCCAGCAGTCACCCCGGGACAGCCGATCAGCCCCAGCATTTT. The chain has TRBV23-1 and TRBJ1-5, with TRBD1 matching over 7 bases. Being an ORF, TRBV23-1 has a function that is uncertain. V was pared by 3 bases and J by 5 bases, with 7 bases of the junction left unmatched. The CDR3 loop spans 15 amino acids.

A remark on this clone: This same CDR3 is encoded by further DNA sequences in the sample. This sequence joins TRBV2 and TRBJ1-1; TRBD1 aligns across 7 bases. The CDR3 length is 13 residues. V trimming: 5 bases; J trimming: 2 bases; junction bases outside the gene matches: 2. CDR1 and CDR2 (germline): SNHLY, FYNNEI. The CDR3 sequence is CASSRQGNTEAFF. The CDR3 nucleotides read TGTGCCAGCAGTCGACAGGGAAACACTGAAGCTTTCTTT.

This clone was counted once. This chain links TRBV19 with TRBJ2-1; 9 bases map to TRBD2. In germline, CDR1 is LNHDA, CDR2 SQIVND (reference sequence). The V and J ends lost 5 bases and 2 bases, in that order; junction bases with no gene match: 4. The CDR3 loop spans 15 amino acids. The chain's CDR3 is CASSQAGGPYNEQFF. The CDR3, as DNA: TGTGCCAGTAGTCAGGCGGGAGGGCCCTACAATGAGCAGTTCTTC.

The chain uses TRBV19 and TRBJ2-1, with D possibly TRBD2 on 6 matching bases. Germline CDR1 LNHDA, CDR2 SQIVND (reference sequence). This CDR3 comprises 12 residues. V lost 8 bases to trimming and J lost 5 bases, with 10 bases between them. The CDR3 nucleotides are TGTGCCAGTCTAGCGTTCAACAATGAGCAGTTCTTC. Its protein product is CASLAFNNEQFF.

The chain carries TRBV28 and TRBJ2-4, with D possibly matching TRBD2 (6 bases). From germline, CDR1 is MDHEN and CDR2 SYDVKM. CDR3 size: 14 residues. With 5 bases removed from V and 9 bases from J, the gap between germline ends came to 17 bases. The chain's CDR3 is CASSLGTSPGIQYF. The CDR3, as DNA: TGTGCCAGCAGTCTGGGGACTTCTCCGGGCATTCAGTACTTC.

The rearrangement joins TRBV6-5 to TRBJ2-3, with TRBD2 identical over 9 bases. The V gene's germline CDR1 is MNHEY and CDR2 SVGAGI. CDR3 length equals 15 residues. Unmatched junction bases numbered 11, after V lost 5 bases and J lost 8 bases. The CDR3 DNA reads TGTGCCAGCAGTACAAGGCGGGAGGGAATGGGTACGCAGTATTTT. Translation: CASSTRREGMGTQYF.

The chain carries TRBV5-1 and TRBJ2-3; D may be TRBD2 (5 bases). V was pared by 4 bases and J by 5 bases, with 14 bases between. Germline V gene data show CDR1 as SGHRS and CDR2 as YFSETQ. The CDR3 consists of 14 residues. The CDR3 coding sequence is TGCGCCAGCAGCCCGCGTCCGCGGGTAGATACGCAGTATTTT. It specifies CASSPRPRVDTQYF. Filled out from reference TRBV5-1 and TRBJ2-3, the complete variable domain reads KAGVTQTPRYLIKTRGQQVTLSCSPISGHRSVSWYQQTPGQGLQFLFEYFSETQRNKGNFPGRFSGRQFSNSRSEMNVSTLELGDSALYLCASSPRPRVDTQYFGPGTRLTVL.

This clone was counted a few times. The chain couples TRBV30 to TRBJ2-7, with 7 positions matching TRBD1. The CDR3 loop spans 15 amino acids. Trimming removed 4 bases from V and 0 bases from J; junction bases left unmatched: 9. CDR1 is GTSNPN, CDR2 SVGIG, per germline (reference sequence). The CDR3 spells CAWNPDRVGSYEQYF. CDR3 bases: TGTGCCTGGAATCCTGACAGGGTTGGCTCCTACGAGCAGTACTTC.

This chain connects TRBV7-2 to TRBJ2-2, with 7 bases lining up with TRBD1. Germline loops: CDR1 SGHTA, CDR2 FQGNSA. The CDR3 is 15 residues long. V was clipped by 2 bases and J by 1 base; unmatched bases: 1. Written as DNA, the CDR3 is TGTGCCAGCAGCTTATACAGGGGGAACACCGGGGAGCTGTTTTTT. Translation gives CASSLYRGNTGELFF.